The rows below give T cell receptor beta chains drawn from one sample of a study of blood T cell repertoires in COVID-19. The repertoire was sequenced with immunoSEQ multiplex PCR; TCRdb's copy has only in-frame clones and lacks some. The sample holds around 180,000 clones, roughly 88% seen once. The sample was peripheral blood. The receptors were gathered from a woman of 80 years or more with acute or convalescent COVID-19. Each CDR3 is given with its conserved first and last residue. A D gene is named only where the DNA matches it firmly. Clone size is not always given. Where it is, it says once, few, many or a class for expanded clones.

TRBV6-4	.	.	TRBJ2-3	CASSEAGATTDTQYF	TGTGCCAGCAGTGAGGCGGGCGCTACCACAGATACGCAGTATTTT
TRBV2	.	.	TRBJ1-2	CASSESALWAGYGYTF	TGTGCCAGCAGTGAATCCGCCCTCTGGGCTGGCTATGGCTACACCTTC
TRBV21-1	.	.	TRBJ2-7	CASSKIRYSLLSYEQYF	TGTGCCAGCAGCAAAATACGATACAGTCTCCTCTCCTACGAGCAGTACTTC
TRBV6-1	TRBD2	.	TRBJ2-7	CASSAASGGARTYEQYF	TGTGCCAGCAGTGCGGCTAGCGGGGGGGCTCGGACCTACGAGCAGTACTTC
TRBV13	TRBD2	.	TRBJ2-1	CASRSGGSYNEQFF	TGTGCCAGCAGGAGCGGGGGCTCCTACAATGAGCAGTTCTTC
TRBV11-3	TRBD1	.	TRBJ2-5	CASSFGQGAEETQYF	TGTGCCAGCAGCTTTGGGCAGGGGGCTGAGGAGACCCAGTACTTC
TRBV5-1	.	.	TRBJ2-7	CASSLDRVGGSYEQYF	TGCGCCAGCAGCTTGGATCGAGTAGGGGGCTCCTACGAGCAGTACTTC
TRBV5-6	TRBD1	.	TRBJ1-2	CASSTPGTGVETF	TGTGCCAGCAGCACACCCGGGACAGGGGTGGAAACCTTC
TRBV29-1	.	.	TRBJ2-1	CSVQGYNEQFF	TGCAGCGTCCAGGGCTACAATGAGCAGTTCTTC
TRBV4-1	TRBD2	.	TRBJ2-5	CASSLGRGAETQYF	TGCGCCAGCAGCCTGGGGAGGGGAGCAGAGACCCAGTACTTC
TRBV7-8	TRBD1	.	TRBJ2-2	CAEGQLLANTGELFF	TGTGCCGAGGGACAGCTGCTCGCGAACACCGGGGAGCTGTTTTTT
TRBV10-3	.	once	TRBJ1-1	CAISETDMNTEAFF	TGTGCCATCAGTGAGACGGACATGAACACTGAAGCTTTCTTT
TRBV18	.	.	TRBJ1-2	CASSPPDRPLGYGYTF	TGTGCCAGCTCACCACCTGACAGGCCCTTAGGGTATGGCTACACCTTC
TRBV5-1	TRBD1	.	TRBJ2-5	CASRSRPQGAETQYF	TGCGCCAGCAGGTCGCGACCGCAGGGGGCAGAGACCCAGTACTTC
TRBV19	.	.	TRBJ1-6	CASSLTGGLYSPLHF	TGTGCCAGTAGTCTCACCGGAGGACTTTATTCACCCCTCCACTTT
TRBV7-3	TRBD1	.	TRBJ2-1	CASSPRQGRSYNEQFF	TGTGCCAGCAGCCCTAGACAGGGGCGCTCCTACAATGAGCAGTTCTTC
TRBV10-2	.	few	TRBJ1-2	CASSAVDGYTF	TGCGCCAGCAGTGCAGTAGACGGGTACACCTTC
TRBV21-1	.	.	TRBJ2-2	CASSKGGGSSGNTGELFF	TGTGCCAGCAGCAAAGGAGGGGGGTCTAGCGGGAACACCGGGGAGCTGTTTTTT
TRBV11-3	.	many	TRBJ2-2	CASSSFPGSSEASNTGELFF	TGTGCCAGCAGCTCCTTTCCAGGTTCGTCGGAGGCCTCGAACACCGGGGAGCTGTTTTTT
TRBV14	TRBD1	.	TRBJ2-3	CASSRTGVLTDTQYF	TGTGCCAGCAGCCGAACAGGGGTCCTCACAGATACGCAGTATTTT
TRBV6-2/TRBV6-3	.	.	TRBJ2-1	CASSVFVGGALYNEQFF	TGTGCCAGCAGTGTCTTTGTAGGGGGGGCCTTATACAATGAGCAGTTCTTC
TRBV5-6	TRBD1	once	TRBJ1-6	CASSLVDRDNSPLHF	TGTGCCAGCAGCTTGGTGGACAGGGATAATTCACCCCTCCACTTT
TRBV6-2/TRBV6-3	.	few	TRBJ1-6	CASSPTYTGSSPLHF	TGTGCCAGCAGTCCCACCTACACAGGGTCCTCACCCCTCCACTTT
TRBV5-1	.	few	TRBJ2-7	CASSPWTADGYEQYF	TGCGCCAGCAGCCCCTGGACAGCGGATGGATACGAGCAGTACTTC
TRBV3-1/TRBV3-2	TRBD1	.	TRBJ1-1	CASSQMTGITEAFF	TGTGCCAGCAGCCAAATGACAGGGATCACTGAAGCTTTCTTT
TRBV2	.	.	TRBJ2-3	CASSVADREYVAQYF	TGTGCCAGCAGTGTCGCTGACCGGGAGTATGTAGCGCAGTATTTT
TRBV27	.	.	TRBJ2-7	CASSLSLQGYEQYF	TGTGCCAGCAGTTTATCCCTACAGGGCTACGAGCAGTACTTC
TRBV7-6	.	.	TRBJ1-1	CASSLEAEMNTEAFF	TGTGCCAGCAGCTTAGAGGCGGAGATGAACACTGAAGCTTTCTTT
TRBV24-1	TRBD2	.	TRBJ2-1	CATSAQRGGLNEQFF	TGTGCCACCAGTGCCCAGCGGGGGGGCCTGAATGAGCAGTTCTTC
TRBV7-2	.	.	TRBJ1-1	CASSALGGDTEAFF	TGTGCCAGCAGCGCCCTTGGGGGGGACACTGAAGCTTTCTTT
TRBV12-5	.	once	TRBJ2-7	CASGLAYEQYF	TGTGCTAGTGGCTTAGCTTACGAGCAGTACTTC
TRBV18	.	.	TRBJ1-4	CASSPRGAEKLFF	TGTGCCAGCTCACCACGTGGGGCTGAAAAACTGTTTTTT
TRBV4-1	TRBD1	.	TRBJ1-2	CASSPAPTTGSYGYTF	TGCGCCAGCAGCCCAGCTCCCACGACAGGGTCCTATGGCTACACCTTC
TRBV10-3	.	.	TRBJ2-7	CAISESRRNEQYF	TGTGCCATCAGTGAGTCGAGGAGAAACGAGCAGTACTTC
TRBV2	.	.	TRBJ1-3	CASTPIQGGGNTIYF	TGTGCCAGCACCCCGATACAGGGTGGAGGAAACACCATATATTTT
TRBV7-9	TRBD1	.	TRBJ2-7	CASSLPGQGAGGSYEQYF	TGTGCCAGCAGTCTGCCGGGACAGGGGGCAGGAGGCTCCTACGAGCAGTACTTC
TRBV29-1	TRBD1	.	TRBJ2-1	CSVVRQGAYNEQFF	TGCAGCGTTGTTCGGCAGGGGGCGTACAATGAGCAGTTCTTC
TRBV5-1	TRBD1	once	TRBJ2-7	CASSLEGTGAFPYEQYF	TGCGCCAGCAGCTTGGAGGGGACAGGGGCGTTTCCCTACGAGCAGTACTTC
TRBV10-2	TRBD2	.	TRBJ2-1	CASRAGGIEQFF	TGCGCCAGCCGAGCGGGGGGTATTGAGCAGTTCTTC
TRBV4-3	.	.	TRBJ1-1	CASSHEDSTIDEAFF	TGCGCCAGCAGCCACGAGGACAGCACAATAGATGAAGCTTTCTTT
TRBV14	.	.	TRBJ1-2	CASSQGQVLNYGYTF	TGTGCCAGCAGCCAAGGACAGGTCTTAAACTATGGCTACACCTTC
TRBV4-3	.	.	TRBJ1-6	CASSLARAQGSPLHF	TGCGCCAGCAGCCTCGCCCGGGCCCAGGGATCACCCCTCCACTTT
TRBV5-6	.	.	TRBJ1-4	CASSTWGRADEKLFF	TGTGCCAGCAGCACCTGGGGCAGGGCGGATGAAAAACTGTTTTTT
TRBV11-2	TRBD2	.	TRBJ2-4	CASSSISGRALEDIQYF	TGTGCCAGCAGCTCAATTAGCGGGAGGGCCCTGGAGGACATTCAGTACTTC
TRBV6-4	TRBD2	.	TRBJ2-6	CASSDKASGLLFQLWGQRLTF	TGTGCCAGCAGTGACAAGGCTAGCGGGCTCCTATTTCAGCTCTGGGGCCAACGTCTGACTTTC
TRBV19	.	.	TRBJ1-1	CASTTIRKGPPEAFF	TGTGCCAGTACCACCATCAGGAAGGGGCCCCCTGAAGCTTTCTTT
TRBV5-1	TRBD2	.	TRBJ2-7	CASSLGGSGRGYEQYF	TGCGCCAGCAGCTTGGGCGGCAGCGGGAGAGGTTACGAGCAGTACTTC
TRBV12-3/TRBV12-4	.	.	TRBJ2-5	CASSLRSEVTQYF	TGTGCCAGCAGTTTACGGAGCGAGGTGACCCAGTACTTC
TRBV6-5	.	.	TRBJ1-5	CASSSGHLSNQPQHF	TGTGCCAGCAGTTCGGGACACCTAAGCAATCAGCCCCAGCATTTT
TRBV6-5	TRBD1	once	TRBJ1-3	CASRGTGGGNTIYF	TGTGCCAGCAGGGGGACAGGGGGAGGAAACACCATATATTTT
TRBV4-1	.	.	TRBJ1-1	CASSQESLLNTEAFF	TGCGCCAGCAGCCAAGAGTCTTTGTTGAACACTGAAGCTTTCTTT
TRBV6-1	TRBD1	once	TRBJ1-3	CASSERPPGTVGNTIYF	TGTGCCAGCAGTGAAAGACCCCCCGGGACAGTTGGAAACACCATATATTTT
TRBV29-1	.	.	TRBJ2-7	CSVKVQGYEQYF	TGCAGCGTAAAGGTCCAGGGGTACGAGCAGTACTTC
TRBV5-4	.	.	TRBJ1-4	CASSLKEGTNEKLFF	TGTGCCAGCAGCTTGAAGGAGGGGACTAATGAAAAACTGTTTTTT
TRBV18	.	.	TRBJ1-5	CASSNDRNQPQHF	TGTGCCAGCTCAAACGACAGGAATCAGCCCCAGCATTTT
TRBV9	TRBD1	.	TRBJ1-2	CASSGEGQVYGYTF	TGTGCCAGCAGCGGAGAGGGACAGGTCTATGGCTACACCTTC
TRBV13	TRBD1	few	TRBJ2-7	CASSFNRGRSYEQYF	TGTGCCAGCAGCTTTAACAGGGGGCGAAGCTACGAGCAGTACTTC